This T cell receptor beta chain was documented in a study of T cells after yellow fever vaccination. Study observations and caveats: The appearance of a small share of clonotypes in both CD4 and CD8 compartments was observed. Researchers report a weaker secondary response that nonetheless peaked faster, day 5 versus 15. Most clones from primary vaccination were detected again post-booster (approximately 97% CD4, roughly 90% CD8).

Template switching by 5'RACE produced TCR cDNA, adding a universal primer site and UMIs. TCRdb analysed the 5' RACE reads with MiXCR anew, one entry per CDR3 protein. The sample lists 300,000 to 400,000 distinct CDR3 sequences; 8.7% were seen once. This CDR3 has 17 residues. V dropped 3 bases and J dropped 0 bases, with 17 bases sitting between them. Germline V gene data show CDR1 as LGHNA and CDR2 as YNFKEQ. With regard to this clonotype: Its specificity is unknown.

V is TRBV4-2 and J is TRBJ1-1; TRBD1 is a possible D gene (6 bases). The source is a man aged 18 to 30 who received the YFV17D yellow fever vaccine. The sample here was PBMCs, taken on the day of the first yellow fever vaccination. The CDR3 spells CASSHSDRRIMNTEAFF. In DNA, the CDR3 is TGTGCCAGCAGCCACTCCGACAGGCGCATAATGAACACTGAAGCTTTCTTT.